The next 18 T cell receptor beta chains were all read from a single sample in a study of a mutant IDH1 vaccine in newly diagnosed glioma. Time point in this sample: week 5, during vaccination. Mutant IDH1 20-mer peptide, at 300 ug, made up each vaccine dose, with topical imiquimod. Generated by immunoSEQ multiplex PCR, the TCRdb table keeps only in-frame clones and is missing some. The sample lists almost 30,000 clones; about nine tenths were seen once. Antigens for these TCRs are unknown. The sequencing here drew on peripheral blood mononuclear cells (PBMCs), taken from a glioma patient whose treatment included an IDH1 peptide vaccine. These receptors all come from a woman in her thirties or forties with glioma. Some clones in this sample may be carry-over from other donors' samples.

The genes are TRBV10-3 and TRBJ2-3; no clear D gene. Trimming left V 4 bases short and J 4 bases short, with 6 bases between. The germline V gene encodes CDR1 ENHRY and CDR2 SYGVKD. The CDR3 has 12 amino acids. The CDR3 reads CAISGEADTQYF. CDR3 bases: TGTGCCATCAGTGGAGAGGCAGATACGCAGTATTTT.

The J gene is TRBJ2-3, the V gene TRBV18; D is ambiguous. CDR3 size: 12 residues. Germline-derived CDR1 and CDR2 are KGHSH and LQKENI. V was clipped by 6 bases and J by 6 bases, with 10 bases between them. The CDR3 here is CASSPGGDTQYF. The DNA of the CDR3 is TGTGCCAGCTCGCCGGGTGGGGATACGCAGTATTTT.

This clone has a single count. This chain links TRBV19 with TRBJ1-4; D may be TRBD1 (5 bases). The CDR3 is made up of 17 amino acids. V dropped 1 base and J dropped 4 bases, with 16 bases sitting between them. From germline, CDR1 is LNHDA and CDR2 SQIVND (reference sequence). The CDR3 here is CASSIAGGGGDNEKLFF. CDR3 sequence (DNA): TGTGCCAGTAGTATAGCCGGCGGGGGAGGGGATAATGAAAAACTGTTTTTT.

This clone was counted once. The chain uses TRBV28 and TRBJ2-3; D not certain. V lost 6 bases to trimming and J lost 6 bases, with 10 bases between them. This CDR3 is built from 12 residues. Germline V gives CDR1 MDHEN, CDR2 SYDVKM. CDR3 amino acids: CASSPTGDTQYF. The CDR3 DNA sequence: TGTGCCAGCAGCCCCACTGGGGATACGCAGTATTTT.

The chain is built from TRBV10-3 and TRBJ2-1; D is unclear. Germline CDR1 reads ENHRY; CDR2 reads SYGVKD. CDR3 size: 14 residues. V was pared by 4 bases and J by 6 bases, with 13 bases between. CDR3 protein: CAISVPPGGNEQFF. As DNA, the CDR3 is TGTGCCATCAGTGTGCCCCCGGGTGGCAATGAGCAGTTCTTC.

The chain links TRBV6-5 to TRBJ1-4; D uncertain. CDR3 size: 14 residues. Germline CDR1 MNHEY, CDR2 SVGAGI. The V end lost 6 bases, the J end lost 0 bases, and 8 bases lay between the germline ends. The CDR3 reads CASRVHATNEKLFF. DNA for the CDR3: TGTGCCAGCAGGGTACATGCAACTAATGAAAAACTGTTTTTT.

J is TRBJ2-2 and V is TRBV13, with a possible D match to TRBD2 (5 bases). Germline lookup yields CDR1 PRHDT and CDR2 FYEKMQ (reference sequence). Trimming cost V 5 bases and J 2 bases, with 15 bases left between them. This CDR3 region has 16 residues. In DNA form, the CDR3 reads TGTGCCAGCAGCGTTGGCCTAGCAGTTAACACCGGGGAGCTGTTTTTT. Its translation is CASSVGLAVNTGELFF.

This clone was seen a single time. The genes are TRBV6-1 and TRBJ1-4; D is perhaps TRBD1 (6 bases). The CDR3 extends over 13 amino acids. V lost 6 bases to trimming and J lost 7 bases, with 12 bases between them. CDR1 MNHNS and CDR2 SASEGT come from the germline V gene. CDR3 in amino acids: CASSARRGEKLFF. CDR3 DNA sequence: TGTGCCAGCAGCGCCCGCAGGGGTGAAAAACTGTTTTTT.

The CDR3: CASSLNRGNTEAFF. Here the CDR3 DNA reads TGTGCCAGCAGCTTAAACAGGGGGAACACTGAAGCTTTCTTT. This chain links TRBV7-3 with TRBJ1-1; 7 positions agree with TRBD1. Germline lookup yields CDR1 SGHTA and CDR2 FQGTGA. The CDR3 has 14 amino acids. With V trimmed by 1 base and J by 1 base, 0 bases remained unmatched.

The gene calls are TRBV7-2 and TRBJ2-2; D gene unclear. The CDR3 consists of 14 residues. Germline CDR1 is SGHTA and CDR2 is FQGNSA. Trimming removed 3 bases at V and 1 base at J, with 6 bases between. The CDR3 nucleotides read TGTGCCAGCAGCTTTAACCGGAACACCGGGGAGCTGTTTTTT. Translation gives CASSFNRNTGELFF.

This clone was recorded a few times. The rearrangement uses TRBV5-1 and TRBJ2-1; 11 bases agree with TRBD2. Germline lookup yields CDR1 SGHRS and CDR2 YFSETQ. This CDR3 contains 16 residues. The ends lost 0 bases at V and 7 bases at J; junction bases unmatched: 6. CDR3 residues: CASSLVGASGRNEQFF. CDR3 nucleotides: TGCGCCAGCAGCTTGGTCGGGGCTAGCGGGAGGAATGAGCAGTTCTTC.

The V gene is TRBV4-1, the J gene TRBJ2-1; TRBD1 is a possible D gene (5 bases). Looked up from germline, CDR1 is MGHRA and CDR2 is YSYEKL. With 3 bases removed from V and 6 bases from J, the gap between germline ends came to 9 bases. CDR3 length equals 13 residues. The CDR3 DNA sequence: TGCGCCAGCAGCCACAGGGTGGGCAATGAGCAGTTCTTC. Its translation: CASSHRVGNEQFF.

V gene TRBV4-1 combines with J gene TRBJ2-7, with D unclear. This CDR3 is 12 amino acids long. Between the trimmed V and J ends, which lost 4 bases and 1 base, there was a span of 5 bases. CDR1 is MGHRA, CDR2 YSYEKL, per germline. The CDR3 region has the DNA TGCGCCAGCAGCCCCCCATCCTACGAGCAGTACTTC. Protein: CASSPPSYEQYF.

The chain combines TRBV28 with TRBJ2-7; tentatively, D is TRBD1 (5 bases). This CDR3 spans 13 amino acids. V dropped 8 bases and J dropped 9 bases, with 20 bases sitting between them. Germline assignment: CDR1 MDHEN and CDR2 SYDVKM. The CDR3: CASSNQFRVGQYF. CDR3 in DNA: TGTGCCAGCTCCAATCAATTCAGGGTAGGGCAGTACTTC.

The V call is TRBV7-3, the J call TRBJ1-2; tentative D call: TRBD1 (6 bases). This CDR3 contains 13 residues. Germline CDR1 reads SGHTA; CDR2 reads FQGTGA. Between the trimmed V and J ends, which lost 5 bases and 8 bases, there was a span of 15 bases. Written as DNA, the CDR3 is TGTGCCAGCAGCCAACAGGGTGATGGAGGCTACACCTTC. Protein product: CASSQQGDGGYTF.

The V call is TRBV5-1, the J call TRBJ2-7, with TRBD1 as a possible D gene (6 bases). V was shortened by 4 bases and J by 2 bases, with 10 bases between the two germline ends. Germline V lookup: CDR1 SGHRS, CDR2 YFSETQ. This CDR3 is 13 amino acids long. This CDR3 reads CASSLDSTYEQYF. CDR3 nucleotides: TGCGCCAGCAGCCTGGACAGCACCTACGAGCAGTACTTC.

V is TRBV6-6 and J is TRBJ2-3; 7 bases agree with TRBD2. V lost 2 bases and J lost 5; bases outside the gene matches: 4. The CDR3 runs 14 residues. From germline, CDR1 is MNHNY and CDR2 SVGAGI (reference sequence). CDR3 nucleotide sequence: TGTGCCAGCAGTTACGCTGGGGGGGGAGATACGCAGTATTTT. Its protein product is CASSYAGGGDTQYF.

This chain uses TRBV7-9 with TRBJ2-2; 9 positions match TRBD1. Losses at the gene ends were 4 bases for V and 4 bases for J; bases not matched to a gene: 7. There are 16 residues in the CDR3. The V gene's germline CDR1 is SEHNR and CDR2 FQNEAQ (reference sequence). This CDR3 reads CASSYKGQGGTGELFF. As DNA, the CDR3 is TGTGCCAGCAGCTACAAGGGACAGGGAGGCACCGGGGAGCTGTTTTTT.